This TCR beta chain stems from a study of T cell responses to AZD1222 COVID-19 vaccine. Points from the study as a whole: The study sampled repertoires only after the peak T cell response. Just a handful of AZD1222 recipients tested seropositive at baseline.

This clone was picked up one time. The antigen remains unidentified. Trimming cost V 4 bases and J 5 bases; bases outside gene matches: 4. CDR3 length: 13 amino acids. CDR1 and CDR2 from the germline V gene are SGHTS and YDEGEE. Method: immunoSEQ multiplex PCR; TCRdb's copy keeps in-frame clones and lacks some. The top ten clones hold around a quarter of a sample with around 120,000 clones, roughly 88% of them seen once. V and J are TRBV5-8 and TRBJ1-1, with 8 nucleotides matching TRBD1. This sequence was found in an adult who received the AZD1222 COVID-19 vaccine. This specimen was peripheral blood, taken 28 days after the second AZD1222 dose. CDR3 DNA: TGTGCCAGCAGCCGCAGGGGGCAGACTGAAGCTTTCTTT. This encodes CASSRRGQTEAFF.